This TCR beta chain appears in the sequencing data of a study of blood T cells in healthy people across ages. Study observations and caveats: Estimated diversity, derived from one million T cells, was regarded as an underestimate. Both higher diversity and more naive CD4+ cells marked long-lived donors when set against aged donors.

A note on this clonotype: What it binds is not known.

The V end was cut by 6 bases, the J end by 1 base, with 9 bases between. The CDR3 length is 13 residues. Germline CDR1 and CDR2: ENHRY and SYGVKD. Each donor had about 10 milliliters of peripheral blood drawn. Next came a second PCR, run for about 7 to 12 cycles, which used a sample-barcoded 5' primer along with a J-beta primer mix. Each cDNA molecule received a tag from a template-switch adaptor that had 12 random nucleotides. Using its own MiXCR run on the 5' RACE reads, TCRdb lists one record per CDR3 protein. The sample has about 2 million distinct CDR3 sequences, 40% to 55% seen once. Sample: blood. The chain combines TRBV10-3 with TRBJ1-2; D is undetermined. This clonotype was obtained from a woman in her forties in good health. CDR3 coding DNA: TGTGCCATCAGCCCGGATCTTAACTATGGCTACACCTTC. Its translation: CAISPDLNYGYTF.